The TCR beta chain described here comes from a study of cytomegalovirus exposure and HLA in healthy donors. This CDR3 is 12 amino acids long. Germline CDR1 and CDR2: SQVTM and ANQGSEA. The V gene lost 5 bases and the J gene lost 2 bases, with 6 bases spanning the gap. This table comes from immunoSEQ multiplex PCR, and its TCRdb copy is limited to in-frame clones, with some not included. The data hold 150,000 to 200,000 clones, with around 85% observed a single time. This receptor was obtained from a woman aged 25 to 39 in good health and CMV-seronegative. This chain connects TRBV29-1 to TRBJ2-2; D is ambiguous. Material: PBMCs. For the CDR3, the DNA is TGCAGCGTTAACCAAAACACCGGGGAGCTGTTTTTT. Amino acids: CSVNQNTGELFF.